A selection of T cell receptor beta chains follows, all from one sample in a study of shared clonotypes between healthy human individuals. Clones were sequenced by immunoSEQ multiplex PCR, and TCRdb holds only the in-frame ones, with some missing. Found here are about 2.3 million clones, 90% to 95% of them singletons; the top ten hold around 0.4%. The sample taken for sequencing was naive CD4+ T cells from PBMCs. These receptors all stem from a man between 18 and 29 years old in good health. Some clones in this sample may be carry-over from other donors' samples. Each CDR3 is given with its conserved first and last residue. A D gene is named only where the DNA matches it firmly. A row's size may be missing; if present it is once, few, many or a size class.

J: TRBJ2-7
D: .
size: .
V: TRBV6-1
DNA: TGTGCCAGCAGTTCTGGCAGGCCGGGGCCCTACGAGCAGTACTTC
CDR3: CASSSGRPGPYEQYF

J: TRBJ2-6
D: .
size: .
V: TRBV9
DNA: TGTGCCAGCAGCGTCCCCGCCCCCGTCCTGACTTTC
CDR3: CASSVPAPVLTF

J: TRBJ2-7
D: TRBD1
size: .
V: TRBV18
DNA: TGTGCCAGCTCACCACTCGGACAGGGGTATCCCTACGAGCAGTACTTC
CDR3: CASSPLGQGYPYEQYF

J: TRBJ2-3
D: .
size: .
V: TRBV7-9
DNA: TGTGCCAGCAGCTTAGAGGGGCCAGATACGCAGTATTTT
CDR3: CASSLEGPDTQYF

J: TRBJ2-2
D: .
size: .
V: TRBV6-5
DNA: TGTGCCAGCAGGCCTCGGGGCAGCGGGGAGCTGTTTTTT
CDR3: CASRPRGSGELFF

J: TRBJ1-2
D: .
size: once
V: TRBV6-1
DNA: TGTGCCAGCAGTGAGGGATCCACAGGGAACTTC
CDR3: CASSEGSTGNF

J: TRBJ2-1
D: TRBD2
size: .
V: TRBV5-1
DNA: TGCGCCAGCAGCTTCACGGCTAGCGGAAACTCCTACAATGAGCAGTTCTTC
CDR3: CASSFTASGNSYNEQFF

J: TRBJ2-4
D: .
size: .
V: TRBV7-3
DNA: TGTGCCAGCAGCTTAGAAGGGGATGGCATTCAGTACTTC
CDR3: CASSLEGDGIQYF

J: TRBJ1-6
D: .
size: .
V: TRBV29-1
DNA: TGCAGCGTCCGGGACGGCGCTAATTCACCCCTCCACTTT
CDR3: CSVRDGANSPLHF

J: TRBJ2-1
D: .
size: .
V: TRBV29-1
DNA: TGCAGCGTTGTTAAGTCTTCTCCAAGAAACTACAATGAGCAGTTCTTC
CDR3: CSVVKSSPRNYNEQFF

J: TRBJ1-2
D: .
size: .
V: TRBV5-1
DNA: TGCGCCAGCAGCGCCCTGGGGGCTGGCTACACCTTC
CDR3: CASSALGAGYTF

J: TRBJ2-7
D: .
size: .
V: TRBV13
DNA: TGTGCCAGCAGCGGAAGCCCTGTAGTGAGGGGCTCCGAGCAGTACTTC
CDR3: CASSGSPVVRGSEQYF

J: TRBJ2-1
D: .
size: .
V: TRBV5-6
DNA: TGTGCCAGCAGCGACTACGGGACGGACTTAATGCATGAGCAGTTCTTC
CDR3: CASSDYGTDLMHEQFF

J: TRBJ2-3
D: TRBD2
size: .
V: TRBV11-1
DNA: TGTGCCAGCAGCTTAGGAAGCGGGAGTCGCGGCACAGATACGCAGTATTTT
CDR3: CASSLGSGSRGTDTQYF

J: TRBJ2-3
D: .
size: once
V: TRBV6-1
DNA: TGTGCCAGCAGTGATTTAGGAGATACGCAGTATTTT
CDR3: CASSDLGDTQYF

J: TRBJ2-7
D: .
size: few
V: TRBV20-1
DNA: TGCAGTGCTAGGGGCTACGAGCAGTACTTC
CDR3: CSARGYEQYF

J: TRBJ2-2
D: .
size: .
V: TRBV6-1
DNA: TGTGCCAGCATGGAGGGGGGGCTGGGCACCGGGGAGCTGTTTTTT
CDR3: CASMEGGLGTGELFF

J: TRBJ1-3
D: .
size: .
V: TRBV6-1
DNA: TGTGCCAGCAGTGAGGGCGTCGGGAAAATATATTTT
CDR3: CASSEGVGKIYF

J: TRBJ2-7
D: .
size: .
V: TRBV7-9
DNA: TGTGCCAGCAGCTTAGCGGGGTGGGACGAGCAGTACTTC
CDR3: CASSLAGWDEQYF

J: TRBJ1-2
D: .
size: .
V: TRBV2
DNA: TGTGCCAGCAGGCGCAGGCAGGCTAACTATGGCTACACCTTC
CDR3: CASRRRQANYGYTF

J: TRBJ2-7
D: TRBD2
size: .
V: TRBV5-1
DNA: TGCGCCAGCAGCATCTCGGGACTAGCGGGAGACCCCTACGAGCAGTACTTC
CDR3: CASSISGLAGDPYEQYF

J: TRBJ2-7
D: .
size: .
V: TRBV6-1
DNA: TGTGCCAGCAGTGAGTGGAGGACCACGCAGTACTTC
CDR3: CASSEWRTTQYF

J: TRBJ1-5
D: .
size: few
V: TRBV18
DNA: TGTGCCAGCTCACCAGGGCAGAAAAATCAGCCCCAGCATTTT
CDR3: CASSPGQKNQPQHF

J: TRBJ1-2
D: TRBD1
size: .
V: TRBV28
DNA: TGTGCCAGCAGTTTGACAGGGGAAAACTATGGCTACACCTTC
CDR3: CASSLTGENYGYTF

J: TRBJ2-3
D: .
size: .
V: TRBV7-9
DNA: TGTGCCAGTCGGCGCTTCCAGGGGACAGATACGCAGTATTTT
CDR3: CASRRFQGTDTQYF

J: TRBJ2-1
D: .
size: .
V: TRBV29-1
DNA: TGCAGCGTTGGGGGGCTAGCGGACTCCTACAATGAGCAGTTCTTC
CDR3: CSVGGLADSYNEQFF

J: TRBJ2-7
D: .
size: .
V: TRBV11-2
DNA: TGTGCCAGCAGCCGCCGGTTCGGCACCTACGAGCAGTACTTC
CDR3: CASSRRFGTYEQYF

J: TRBJ2-1
D: TRBD2
size: .
V: TRBV28
DNA: TGTGCCAGCAGTTCACAGGGGCCAGGGACTAGCGGGAGGGATGAGCAGTTCTTC
CDR3: CASSSQGPGTSGRDEQFF

J: TRBJ1-3
D: TRBD1
size: .
V: TRBV4-1
DNA: TGCGCCAGCAGCCAAGAACGGGGACGGGACAGAAGTACGGGGGGTTCTGGAAACACCATATATTTT
CDR3: CASSQERGRDRSTGGSGNTIYF